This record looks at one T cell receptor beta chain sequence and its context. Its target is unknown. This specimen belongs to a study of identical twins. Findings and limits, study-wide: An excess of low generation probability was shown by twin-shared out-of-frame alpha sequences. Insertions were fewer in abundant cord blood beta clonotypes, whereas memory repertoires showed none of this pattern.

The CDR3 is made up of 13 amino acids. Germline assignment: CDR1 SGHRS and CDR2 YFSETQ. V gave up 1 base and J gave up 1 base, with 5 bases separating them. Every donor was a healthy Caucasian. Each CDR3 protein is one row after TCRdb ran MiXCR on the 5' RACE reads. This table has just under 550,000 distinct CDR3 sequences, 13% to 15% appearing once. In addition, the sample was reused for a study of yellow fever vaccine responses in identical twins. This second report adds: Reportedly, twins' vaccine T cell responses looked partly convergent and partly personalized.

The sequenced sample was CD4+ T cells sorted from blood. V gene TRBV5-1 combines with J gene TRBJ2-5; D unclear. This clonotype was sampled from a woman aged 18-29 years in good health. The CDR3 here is CASSLIAQETQYF. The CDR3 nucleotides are TGCGCCAGCAGCTTGATCGCCCAAGAGACCCAGTACTTC.